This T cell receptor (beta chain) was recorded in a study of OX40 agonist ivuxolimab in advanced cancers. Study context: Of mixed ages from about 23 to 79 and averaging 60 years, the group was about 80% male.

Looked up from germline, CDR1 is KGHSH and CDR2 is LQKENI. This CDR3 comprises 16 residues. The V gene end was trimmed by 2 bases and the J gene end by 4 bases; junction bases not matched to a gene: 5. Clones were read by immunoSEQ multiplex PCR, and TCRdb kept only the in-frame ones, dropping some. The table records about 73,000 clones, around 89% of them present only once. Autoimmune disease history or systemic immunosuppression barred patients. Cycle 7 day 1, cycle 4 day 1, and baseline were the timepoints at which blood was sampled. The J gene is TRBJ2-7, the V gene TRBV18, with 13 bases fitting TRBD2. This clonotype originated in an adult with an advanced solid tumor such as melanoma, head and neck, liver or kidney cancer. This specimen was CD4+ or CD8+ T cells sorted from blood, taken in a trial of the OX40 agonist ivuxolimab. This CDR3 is CASSPSGTSGTYEQYF. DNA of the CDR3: TGTGCCAGCTCACCATCCGGGACTAGCGGGACTTACGAGCAGTACTTC. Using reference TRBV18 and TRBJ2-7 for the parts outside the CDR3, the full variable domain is NAGVMQNPRHLVRRRGQEARLRCSPMKGHSHVYWYRQLPEEGLKFMVYLQKENIIDESGMPKERFSAEFPKEGPSILRIQQVVRGDSAAYFCASSPSGTSGTYEQYFGPGTRLTVT.